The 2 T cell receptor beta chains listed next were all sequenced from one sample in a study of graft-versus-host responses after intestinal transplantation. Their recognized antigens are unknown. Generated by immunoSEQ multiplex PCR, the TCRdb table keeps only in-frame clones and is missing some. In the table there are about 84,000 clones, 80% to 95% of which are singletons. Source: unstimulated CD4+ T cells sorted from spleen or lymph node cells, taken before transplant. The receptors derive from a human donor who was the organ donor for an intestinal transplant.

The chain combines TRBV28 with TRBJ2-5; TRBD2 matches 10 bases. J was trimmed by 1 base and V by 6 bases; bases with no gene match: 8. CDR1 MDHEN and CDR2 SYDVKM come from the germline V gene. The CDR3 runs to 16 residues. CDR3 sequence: CASRGTGLAFQETQYF. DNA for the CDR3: TGTGCCAGCAGGGGAACGGGACTAGCGTTCCAAGAGACCCAGTACTTC.

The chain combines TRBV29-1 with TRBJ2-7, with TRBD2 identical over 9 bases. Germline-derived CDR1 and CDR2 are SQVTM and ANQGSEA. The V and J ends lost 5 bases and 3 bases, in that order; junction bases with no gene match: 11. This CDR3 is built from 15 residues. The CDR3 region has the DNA TGCAGCGTTTGTTTCTGGGCGGGAGGGCTCTACGAGCAGTACTTC. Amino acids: CSVCFWAGGLYEQYF.